Listed below are T cell receptor beta chains from one sample, sequenced in a study of OX40 agonist ivuxolimab in advanced cancers. Profiling relied on immunoSEQ multiplex PCR, and the TCRdb table lists in-frame clones only, not all of them. Of about 58,000 clones listed, 89% are singletons. The specimen was CD4+ or CD8+ T cells sorted from blood, collected in a trial of the OX40 agonist ivuxolimab. The source of these receptors is an adult with an advanced solid tumor such as melanoma, head and neck, liver or kidney cancer. Each CDR3 is given with its conserved first and last residue. The D gene is left open where the match is weak. Expanded clones are given a class, and other clones once, few, many or no size at all.

abundance | j_gene | v_gene | d_gene | CDR3nt | CDR3aa
once | TRBJ2-7 | TRBV30 | TRBD2 | TGTGCCTGGAGCGGGACTAGCGGGACCTACGAGCAGTACTTC | CAWSGTSGTYEQYF
- | TRBJ1-5 | TRBV19 | TRBD1 | TGTGCCAGTAGCGACAGGGCAAATCAGCCCCAGCATTTT | CASSDRANQPQHF
- | TRBJ1-1 | TRBV27 | TRBD1 | TGTGCCAGCAGTTTAGTCAGGGGGGGCACTGAAGCTTTCTTT | CASSLVRGGTEAFF
few | TRBJ1-1 | TRBV9 | TRBD1 | TGTGCCAGCAGCGTAATACAGGGGGAAGCTTTCTTT | CASSVIQGEAFF
- | TRBJ2-1 | TRBV19 | - | TGTGCCAGTAGTATGTGGGTTCATGAGCAGTTCTTC | CASSMWVHEQFF
once | TRBJ2-3 | TRBV7-2 | TRBD2 | TGTGCCAGCAGCGATCGACTAGCGGGGACGGGAGATACGCAGTATTTT | CASSDRLAGTGDTQYF
many | TRBJ2-1 | TRBV4-1 | TRBD2 | TGCGCCAGCAGCCAAGGGCTAGCGGGAAACAATGAGCAGTTCTTC | CASSQGLAGNNEQFF
few | TRBJ2-2 | TRBV19 | TRBD2 | TGTGCCAGTACCTGGGGACTAGTCGACACCGGGGAGCTGTTTTTT | CASTWGLVDTGELFF
- | TRBJ1-1 | TRBV12-5 | - | TGTGCTAGTGGTTTGGAAGGGGCTGGCGTCGCTGAAGCTTTCTTT | CASGLEGAGVAEAFF
- | TRBJ2-7 | TRBV28 | - | TGTGCCAGCATGGGCGGCGAGCAGTACTTC | CASMGGEQYF
- | TRBJ2-5 | TRBV19 | - | TGTGCCACTCGAGTTTCCGGGTTCGTCCAAGAGACCCAGTACTTC | CATRVSGFVQETQYF
- | TRBJ1-1 | TRBV28 | - | TGTGCCAGCAGTCCGCAGACGAACACTGAAGCTTTCTTT | CASSPQTNTEAFF
- | TRBJ2-5 | TRBV5-1 | TRBD2 | TGCGCCAGCAGCACACTACTAGCGGGAGTGGAAGAGACCCAGTACTTC | CASSTLLAGVEETQYF
- | TRBJ2-7 | TRBV11-2 | - | TGTGCCAGCAGCCGAACTTACGAGCAGTACTTC | CASSRTYEQYF
- | TRBJ2-3 | TRBV25-1 | - | TGTGCCAGCAGTGAATGGGCTACTAGCACAGATACGCAGTATTTT | CASSEWATSTDTQYF
- | TRBJ1-3 | TRBV7-9 | - | TGTGCCAGCAGCTTTGGGATGTCGGAGATGGCCCGAAACACCATATATTTT | CASSFGMSEMARNTIYF
- | TRBJ2-3 | TRBV27 | TRBD1 | TGTGCCAGCAGTGCCTCCGGGACAGCCACGGCAGATACGCAGTATTTT | CASSASGTATADTQYF
- | TRBJ2-1 | TRBV21-1 | - | TGTGCCAGCAGCAAAGGGACTAGCGGGGGACACAATGAGCAGTTCTTC | CASSKGTSGGHNEQFF
- | TRBJ2-2 | TRBV4-3 | TRBD2 | TGCGCCAGCAGCCAAGATCCAGCGGGGGTAACCGGGGAGCTGTTTTTT | CASSQDPAGVTGELFF
- | TRBJ2-7 | TRBV11-2 | - | TGTGCCAGCAGCTTAGGGAGGGAGCAGTACTTC | CASSLGREQYF
- | TRBJ2-3 | TRBV19 | - | TGTGCCAGTAGTTCCCTGGGGGCTAGCACAGATACGCAGTATTTT | CASSSLGASTDTQYF
- | TRBJ2-1 | TRBV16 | - | TGTGCCAGCAGCCCCTCCACTATAAATGAGCAGTTCTTC | CASSPSTINEQFF
- | TRBJ1-2 | TRBV7-9 | - | TGTGCCAGCAGCCCCTTGGAGGCTGTCAGGTGGGGCTACACCTTC | CASSPLEAVRWGYTF
- | TRBJ2-7 | TRBV28 | - | TGTGCCAGCAGTTTTGTCGGCTCCTACGAGCAGTACTTC | CASSFVGSYEQYF
- | TRBJ1-6 | TRBV19 | - | TGTGCCAGTAGTATAGATTCTCGGACAAGGGGAAATTCACCCCTCCACTTT | CASSIDSRTRGNSPLHF
- | TRBJ1-1 | TRBV19 | TRBD1 | TGTGCCAGTAGTGCCTTGGGACAGCGGACTGAAGCTTTCTTT | CASSALGQRTEAFF
- | TRBJ1-2 | TRBV5-6 | - | TGTGCCAGCAGCGAAAGGGACTGGGGAGGCTACACCTTC | CASSERDWGGYTF
- | TRBJ2-5 | TRBV4-2 | - | TGTGCCAGCAGCCAAGGGCTAGGGGAAGAGACCCAGTACTTC | CASSQGLGEETQYF
- | TRBJ2-1 | TRBV9 | TRBD2 | TGTGCCAGCAGCGCCCCGTCCAGCGGGGGGGACTACAATGAGCAGTTCTTC | CASSAPSSGGDYNEQFF
- | TRBJ2-7 | TRBV7-8 | - | TGTGCCAGCAGCTTAGAAACGGGTTCTTTCTCCTACGAGCAGTACTTC | CASSLETGSFSYEQYF
- | TRBJ1-5 | TRBV5-6 | - | TGTGCCAGCAGCACCCGGGAAACGGGCAATCAGCCCCAGCATTTT | CASSTRETGNQPQHF
few | TRBJ2-2 | TRBV5-1 | - | TGCGCCAGCAGGACTGGGGGGACCGGGGAGCTGTTTTTT | CASRTGGTGELFF
- | TRBJ1-5 | TRBV28 | - | TGTGCCAGCAGGAATCCGGGACGGGTTAGCAATCAGCCCCAGCATTTT | CASRNPGRVSNQPQHF
- | TRBJ1-1 | TRBV10-2 | - | TGCGCCAGCACCTTAAACGGCGGGTACACTGAAGCTTTCTTT | CASTLNGGYTEAFF
- | TRBJ2-1 | TRBV7-2 | - | TGTGCCAGCAGCCCGCCAGTTGCCCTCGCCTCCTACAATGAGCAGTTCTTC | CASSPPVALASYNEQFF
- | TRBJ1-2 | TRBV11-1 | - | TGTGCCAGCAGCTCCGGGGGGGGCTTTGACTATGGCTACACCTTC | CASSSGGGFDYGYTF
many | TRBJ1-1 | TRBV28 | - | TGTGCCAGCAGTGTCCTTGGGGACAACACTGAAGCTTTCTTT | CASSVLGDNTEAFF
- | TRBJ2-1 | TRBV18 | TRBD2 | TGTGCCAGCTCACCACGGTCACTAGCGGAACTCTACAATGAGCAGTTCTTC | CASSPRSLAELYNEQFF
- | TRBJ1-5 | TRBV27 | - | TGTGCCAGCAGCCCACAGAGGGTAAGGGTTGGCAATCAGCCCCAGCATTTT | CASSPQRVRVGNQPQHF
- | TRBJ2-7 | TRBV7-3 | - | TGTGCCAGCAGCTTTAACGGACTTGGTGAGCAGTACTTC | CASSFNGLGEQYF
- | TRBJ2-1 | TRBV13 | - | TGTGCCGGCAGCCCGACTCGCGAGCAGTTCTTC | CAGSPTREQFF
- | TRBJ1-5 | TRBV28 | - | TGTGCCAGCAGTTTAGTATCTGGTGCCGATGGGCCCCAGCATTTT | CASSLVSGADGPQHF
- | TRBJ1-1 | TRBV27 | - | TGTGCCAGCAGCCCCGGACGGGGACCTGAAGCTTTCTTT | CASSPGRGPEAFF
- | TRBJ2-2 | TRBV11-2 | TRBD2 | TGTGCCAGCAGCTTAGGCGGGAGTGGTACCGGGGAGCTGTTTTTT | CASSLGGSGTGELFF
- | TRBJ2-1 | TRBV27 | TRBD2 | TGTGCCAGCAGTTGGGGGGGACTAGCGGGAGATAATGAGCAGTTCTTC | CASSWGGLAGDNEQFF
- | TRBJ2-5 | TRBV5-4 | - | TGTGCCAGCAGCTTGGGACTAGGGGGTGAGACCCAGTACTTC | CASSLGLGGETQYF